The rows below give T cell receptor beta chains drawn from one sample of a study of graft-versus-host responses after intestinal transplantation. These receptors' antigens are unknown. Sequenced by immunoSEQ multiplex PCR; TCRdb stores in-frame clones only, minus some. The sample shows roughly 100,000 clones, over 85% of them seen only once. This material consisted of unstimulated CD8+ T cells sorted from spleen or lymph node cells, taken before intestinal transplant. All receptors derive from a human donor who received an intestinal transplant. Each CDR3 is given with its conserved first and last residue. The D gene is left open where the match is weak. Not all rows give a size; the values are once, few, many and, for expanded clones, a class.

>-|-|TRBJ2-3|TRBV19
TGTGCCAGTAATAAGGGGGTGGAGGCGCAGTATTTT
CASNKGVEAQYF
>-|-|TRBJ2-7|TRBV7-9
TGTGCCAGCAGCTTAGTTCTCGGGGACGAGCAGTACTTC
CASSLVLGDEQYF
>-|-|TRBJ2-7|TRBV7-9
TGTGCCAGCAGCTTCGTGCCCTACGAGCAGTACTTC
CASSFVPYEQYF
>-|TRBD1|TRBJ2-7|TRBV13
TGTGCCAGCAGGCAGGGGGCCACCACCTACGAGCAGTACTTC
CASRQGATTYEQYF
>-|TRBD2|TRBJ2-1|TRBV7-2
TGTGCCAGCAGCTTAGGGCGGGGGGGCCTAGGTAGGGTCAATGAGCAGTTCTTC
CASSLGRGGLGRVNEQFF
>-|-|TRBJ2-3|TRBV19
TGTGCCAGTAGACGGGGGGCCTCTAGCACAGATACGCAGTATTTT
CASRRGASSTDTQYF
>-|-|TRBJ2-7|TRBV7-8
TGTGCCAGCAGCTCAGCCTACGAGCAGTACTTC
CASSSAYEQYF
>-|-|TRBJ1-2|TRBV4-1
TGCGTCAGCAGCCTGAGGTTTAACTATGGCTACACCTTC
CVSSLRFNYGYTF
>-|-|TRBJ1-1|TRBV11-2
TGTGCCAGCAGCTTAGGATCGGTGGAAGCTTTCTTT
CASSLGSVEAFF
>-|-|TRBJ1-1|TRBV27
TGTGCCAGCGGGGCGGCCCATCCGACCACTGAAGCTTTCTTT
CASGAAHPTTEAFF
>-|-|TRBJ1-5|TRBV15
TGTGCCACCAGCAGAGATGGGACTACTAAGAGGCGGCCCCAGCATTTT
CATSRDGTTKRRPQHF
>-|TRBD1|TRBJ1-4|TRBV7-3
TGTGCCAGCAGCTTATCCGGGACAGGGGATGAAAAACTGTTTTTT
CASSLSGTGDEKLFF
>-|TRBD1|TRBJ1-2|TRBV19
TGTGCCAGTGAGAACAGGGGTTTGATTGGCTACACCTTC
CASENRGLIGYTF
>-|-|TRBJ2-7|TRBV19
TGTGCCAGTAGTATAGAGGGGGCCGCAGTCCACGAGCAGTACTTC
CASSIEGAAVHEQYF
>-|TRBD2|TRBJ2-1|TRBV11-2
TGTGCCAGCAGCCCGTGGACTAGCCCGAATGAGCAGTTCTTC
CASSPWTSPNEQFF
>-|-|TRBJ2-1|TRBV10-3
TGTGCCATCAGTGAGTCGTTAACGACCGGGTCGGACAATGAGCAGTTCTTC
CAISESLTTGSDNEQFF
>-|-|TRBJ1-1|TRBV28
TGTGCCAGCAGTTTAGATCAGGGGACCCTTTCGGACACTGAAGCTTTCTTT
CASSLDQGTLSDTEAFF
>-|-|TRBJ2-1|TRBV7-3
TGTGCCAGCAGCTTAGACAGCCACAATGAGCAGTTCTTC
CASSLDSHNEQFF
>-|-|TRBJ2-3|TRBV5-6
TGTGCCAGCAGGCCTCTGAGTAGCACAGATACGCAGTATTTT
CASRPLSSTDTQYF
>-|TRBD1|TRBJ2-3|TRBV12-5
TGTGCTAGTGGTTTGGCCATAATAGGGACAGAGACAGATACGCAGTATTTT
CASGLAIIGTETDTQYF
>-|TRBD1|TRBJ1-4|TRBV4-1
TGCGCCAGCAGCCAAGGACAGGGCTACGAAAAACTGTTTTTT
CASSQGQGYEKLFF
>few|TRBD1|TRBJ2-7|TRBV7-9
TGTGCCAGCAGCCCCACAGGGGGGTACGAGCAGTACTTC
CASSPTGGYEQYF
>-|TRBD1|TRBJ1-5|TRBV19
TGTGCCAGTAGTAGGGACAGAGACTATAGCAATCAGCCCCAGCATTTT
CASSRDRDYSNQPQHF
>-|TRBD1|TRBJ1-4|TRBV29-1
TGCAGCGCTCTGGGACAGGAGGGAGAAAAACTGTTTTTT
CSALGQEGEKLFF
>-|-|TRBJ1-1|TRBV5-8
TGTGCCAGCAGCTTGGAGGCCTCTGGGAACACTGAAGCTTTCTTT
CASSLEASGNTEAFF
>-|-|TRBJ1-4|TRBV6-5
TGTGCCAGCAGTAGGCACCTAGCCGGAGAATTGTTTTTT
CASSRHLAGELFF
>-|-|TRBJ2-1|TRBV4-2
TGTGCCAGCAGCCAAGAGCACGGTTCCTACAATGAGCAGTTCTTC
CASSQEHGSYNEQFF
>few|-|TRBJ2-1|TRBV10-3
TGTGCCATCATGGGGGGACCCTACAATGAGCAGTTCTTC
CAIMGGPYNEQFF
>-|TRBD1|TRBJ2-5|TRBV6-1
TGTGCCAGCAGTGACGCGGGACAGGGAGAGACCCAGTACTTC
CASSDAGQGETQYF
>-|-|TRBJ2-3|TRBV14
TGTGCCAGCAGCCGACCCCCCGGAGATACGCAGTATTTT
CASSRPPGDTQYF
>-|TRBD1|TRBJ1-1|TRBV7-3
TGTGCCAGCAGCCTAACAGGGGGCTGGAACACTGAAGCTTTCTTT
CASSLTGGWNTEAFF
>-|-|TRBJ2-6|TRBV14
TGTGCCAGCAGCCATGGGGCCAACGTCCTGACTTTC
CASSHGANVLTF
>-|TRBD1|TRBJ2-5|TRBV9
TGTGCCAGCAGCTCCCGGACAGGGGAGCAAGAGACCCAGTACTTC
CASSSRTGEQETQYF
>-|TRBD1|TRBJ1-2|TRBV7-7
TGTGCCAGTCAGGACAGGGGGGAAGATGGCTACACCTTC
CASQDRGEDGYTF
>-|TRBD1|TRBJ2-7|TRBV9
TGTGCCAGCAGCGCCCCAGGGGGCCCCTCCTACGAGCAGTACTTC
CASSAPGGPSYEQYF
>-|-|TRBJ1-1|TRBV4-1
TGCGCCAGCGGTGGGGGTGCGAACACTGAAGCTTTCTTT
CASGGGANTEAFF
>-|-|TRBJ1-3|TRBV7-9
TGTGCCAGCAGTAACATGGGGGGCTCTGGAAACACCATATATTTT
CASSNMGGSGNTIYF
>-|TRBD1|TRBJ1-5|TRBV13
TGTGCCAGCAGCTTGGGACAGGGAGGCAATCAGCCCCAGCATTTT
CASSLGQGGNQPQHF
>-|-|TRBJ1-2|TRBV6-1
TGTGCCAGCACTCCTCATGGGGCTGATGGCTACACCTTC
CASTPHGADGYTF
>-|-|TRBJ1-5|TRBV6-5
TGTGCCAGCAGCCCGGGGTTTAGCAATCAGCCCCAGCATTTT
CASSPGFSNQPQHF
>-|TRBD2|TRBJ2-1|TRBV5-1
TGCGCCAGCAGGCCCGGGGAGGGGCCCTACAATGAGCAGTTCTTC
CASRPGEGPYNEQFF